These 24 T cell receptor beta chains share one sample of origin, sequenced in a study of beta chain features in type 1 diabetes (dated by TCRdb to 2016 to 2019). These TCRs' antigens remain unknown. The paper as a whole reports these results and caveats: In all four CD4+ subsets, TCRB CDR3 length was moderately but significantly shorter in type 1 diabetes patients.

Libraries were built with the immunoSEQ multiplex PCR assay. The entire isolated RNA was reverse transcribed using the High Capacity cDNA Reverse Transcription Kit, and thus expressed TCRB transcripts were sequenced. The table comes from immuneACCESS by way of TCRdb, which keeps in-frame sequences with V and J called. Part of the clones is missing from these tables; in studies checked, under half for an unresolved V gene and the rest for unknown reasons. The sample yields 250,000 to 300,000 clones; roughly 25% were counted once. The ten top clones hold approximately 0.011% of the sample. Input material: naive CD4+ T cells from blood. According to the study, the label for this sample's cell subset or site signals: true naive CD4+ T cells. The receptors here all came from a woman in her thirties with type 1 diabetes.

This clone appeared a few times. The chain is built from TRBV9 and TRBJ2-3; 10 bases align to TRBD2. The germline CDR1 and CDR2 sequences are SGDLS and YYNGEE. Trimming removed 0 bases from V and 6 bases from J; junction bases left unmatched: 1. This CDR3 is 14 amino acids long. Here the CDR3 DNA reads TGTGCCAGCAGCGTAGTAGCGGGAGGCGATACGCAGTATTTT. Its translation: CASSVVAGGDTQYF.

V gene TRBV9 combines with J gene TRBJ2-3; 10 bases fit TRBD2. Germline V lookup: CDR1 SGDLS, CDR2 YYNGEE. The junction had 5 bases not matched to a gene; V was cut back by 2 bases and J by 5 bases. This CDR3 has 15 amino acids. CDR3 residues: CASSVLAGVLDTQYF. The CDR3 DNA reads as TGTGCCAGCAGCGTCCTAGCGGGAGTGTTAGATACGCAGTATTTT.

This clone appeared a few times. This chain uses TRBV28 with TRBJ2-7; D is possibly TRBD2 (6 bases). V was cut by 2 bases and J by 1 base, with 15 bases left in between. This CDR3 is 16 amino acids long. Germline CDR1 reads MDHEN; CDR2 reads SYDVKM. The CDR3 here is CASSLLRRERSYEQYF. The CDR3 nucleotides are TGTGCCAGCAGTTTACTGAGGAGGGAGAGGTCCTACGAGCAGTACTTC.

The J gene is TRBJ2-4, the V gene TRBV6-5, with 8 bases matching TRBD2. In germline, CDR1 is MNHEY, CDR2 SVGAGI. The CDR3 totals 14 residues. V was clipped by 7 bases and J by 8 bases; unmatched bases: 10. CDR3 sequence reads: CASTNRGLEDIQYF. The CDR3 DNA reads TGTGCCAGCACCAATAGGGGACTAGAGGACATTCAGTACTTC.

The chain joins TRBV27 to TRBJ1-2; TRBD1 might be the D (5 bases). This CDR3 has 14 residues. V was shortened by 5 bases and J by 5 bases, with 15 bases between the two germline ends. The germline V gene has CDR1 MNHEY and CDR2 SMNVEV (reference sequence). Here the CDR3 DNA reads TGTGCCAGCAGTCCCAGGGTGCTAGGGTATGGCTACACCTTC. It encodes CASSPRVLGYGYTF.

The J gene is TRBJ2-5, the V gene TRBV18; the D gene is possibly TRBD1 (6 bases). Between the trimmed V and J ends, which lost 2 bases and 2 bases, there was a span of 9 bases. The germline V gene encodes CDR1 KGHSH and CDR2 LQKENI. This CDR3 contains 14 residues. The CDR3 sequence is CASSPYRDQETQYF. For the CDR3, the DNA is TGTGCCAGCTCACCATACAGGGATCAAGAGACCCAGTACTTC.

A few counts support this clone. The rearrangement links TRBV30 to TRBJ2-7; D is possibly TRBD2 (6 bases). CDR3 size: 16 residues. The ends were cut back, 2 bases at V and 2 bases at J, with 19 bases in the middle. Germline V gene data show CDR1 as GTSNPN and CDR2 as SVGIG (reference sequence). CDR3 loop: CAWSPGWGGQTYEQYF. CDR3 DNA: TGTGCCTGGAGTCCAGGGTGGGGAGGACAAACCTACGAGCAGTACTTC.

The rearrangement links TRBV28 to TRBJ2-7; 11 positions match TRBD1. Germline CDR1 MDHEN, CDR2 SYDVKM. CDR3 length equals 15 residues. Trimming at V came to 5 bases and at J to 3 bases, leaving 6 bases not matched to a gene. The CDR3 here is CASSRPGQGVYEQYF. In DNA, the CDR3 is TGTGCCAGCAGTCGACCGGGACAGGGGGTCTACGAGCAGTACTTC.

This chain uses TRBV15 with TRBJ2-7, with D tentatively TRBD2 (5 bases). This CDR3 is 15 amino acids long. V shed 0 bases and J shed 0 bases, with 9 bases lying between them. Germline V lookup: CDR1 LNHNV, CDR2 YYDKDF (reference sequence). CDR3 nucleotide sequence: TGTGCCACCAGCAGAGAGCTAGCAAGCTCCTACGAGCAGTACTTC. Its translation is CATSRELASSYEQYF.

The chain has TRBV28 and TRBJ2-1; D is unresolved. This CDR3 contains 14 residues. CDR1 and CDR2 from the germline V gene are MDHEN and SYDVKM. V was cut by 3 bases and J by 5 bases, with 11 bases left in between. The CDR3 DNA reads TGTGCCAGCAGTTTGGCCCATCATAACAATGAGCAGTTCTTC. This sequence encodes CASSLAHHNNEQFF. Full variable domain (rest looked up from reference TRBV28 and TRBJ2-1): DVKVTQSSRYLVKRTGEKVFLECVQDMDHENMFWYRQDPGLGLRLIYFSYDVKMKEKGDIPEGYSVSREKKERFSLILESASTNQTSMYLCASSLAHHNNEQFFGPGTRLTVL.

The genes are TRBV29-1 and TRBJ2-7; weak D call: TRBD2 (5 bases). The CDR3 contains 13 residues. V lost 5 bases to trimming and J lost 1 base, with 12 bases between them. Germline CDR1 and CDR2: SQVTM and ANQGSEA. The CDR3 nucleotides are TGCAGCGTTTTGGGTAGCGCGTCCTACGAGCAGTACTTC. As protein: CSVLGSASYEQYF.

The chain couples TRBV7-9 to TRBJ1-2; D might be TRBD1 (5 bases). The V end lost 2 bases, the J end lost 4 bases, and 14 bases lay between the germline ends. This CDR3 has 15 residues. Per the germline V gene, CDR1 is SEHNR and CDR2 is FQNEAQ (reference sequence). The CDR3 bases are TGTGCCAGCAGCTTAACGGGGGGAGGCACCTATGGCTACACCTTC. Protein sequence: CASSLTGGGTYGYTF.

The chain carries TRBV19 and TRBJ2-1, with 8 positions matching TRBD1. CDR3 length: 15 residues. V lost 10 bases and J lost 4; bases outside the gene matches: 12. Germline V gene lookup returns CDR1 LNHDA and CDR2 SQIVND (reference sequence). CDR3 amino acids: CATQAGGFSYNEQFF. The CDR3 DNA sequence: TGTGCCACCCAAGCAGGGGGCTTTTCTTACAATGAGCAGTTCTTC.

The chain joins TRBV11-2 to TRBJ1-1; D call uncertain. Germline V gene data show CDR1 as SGHAT and CDR2 as FQNNGV. The CDR3 runs to 14 residues. V shed 4 bases and J shed 1 base, with 10 bases lying between them. The CDR3 nucleotides read TGTGCCAGCAGCTCCTCAATCGGGAACACTGAAGCTTTCTTT. Protein sequence: CASSSSIGNTEAFF. Variable domain in full (rest from reference TRBV11-2 and TRBJ1-1): EAGVAQSPRYKIIEKRQSVAFWCNPISGHATLYWYQQILGQGPKLLIQFQNNGVVDDSQLPKDRFSAERLKGVDSTLKIQPAKLEDSAVYLCASSSSIGNTEAFFGQGTRLTVV.

The chain couples TRBV19 to TRBJ2-3; TRBD2 agrees at 13 bases. This CDR3 spans 16 amino acids. Germline assignment: CDR1 LNHDA and CDR2 SQIVND (reference sequence). Trimming removed 3 bases from V and 1 base from J; junction bases left unmatched: 1. In DNA form, the CDR3 reads TGTGCCAGTAGTATCGGACTAGCGGGAGGCACAGATACGCAGTATTTT. Its translation is CASSIGLAGGTDTQYF.

Remarks on this clone: The sample carries other DNA sequences with the same CDR3. This chain joins TRBV29-1 and TRBJ2-5; unclear D gene. V was clipped by 4 bases and J by 0 bases, with 6 bases between them. The CDR3 loop spans 12 amino acids. Germline V gene lookup returns CDR1 SQVTM and CDR2 ANQGSEA. The CDR3, as DNA: TGCAGCGTTGGCAGGTACCAAGAGACCCAGTACTTC. Its protein product is CSVGRYQETQYF.

The rearrangement links TRBV30 to TRBJ1-2, with D tentatively TRBD1 (5 bases). This CDR3 contains 14 residues. The germline CDR1 and CDR2 sequences are GTSNPN and SVGIG (reference sequence). Trimming took off 5 bases at V and 2 bases at J, with 15 bases between the two ends. CDR3 amino acids: CAWRLDWGNYGYTF. Written as DNA, the CDR3 is TGTGCCTGGCGACTGGATTGGGGCAACTATGGCTACACCTTC.

This clone was observed a handful of times. The genes are TRBV29-1 and TRBJ1-1, with unresolved D. V lost 1 base and J 1 base, leaving 10 bases between the germline ends. CDR3 size: 14 residues. Germline loops: CDR1 SQVTM, CDR2 ANQGSEA. CDR3 loop: CSVEVRGSNTEAFF. CDR3 DNA sequence: TGCAGCGTTGAAGTCAGAGGGTCGAACACTGAAGCTTTCTTT.

This chain joins TRBV2 and TRBJ2-7; TRBD2 might be the D (6 bases). Germline V gene sequence: CDR1 SNHLY, CDR2 FYNNEI. V was shortened by 1 base and J by 5 bases, with 18 bases between the two germline ends. The CDR3 sequence is 16 residues long. This CDR3 reads CASSEEHLGGRNEQYF. CDR3 nucleotide sequence: TGTGCCAGCAGTGAAGAACATTTGGGGGGTCGGAACGAGCAGTACTTC. Full variable domain (remainder filled in from reference TRBV2 and TRBJ2-7): EPEVTQTPSHQVTQMGQEVILRCVPISNHLYFYWYRQILGQKVEFLVSFYNNEISEKSEIFDDQFSVERPDGSNFTLKIRSTKLEDSAMYFCASSEEHLGGRNEQYFGPGTRLTVT.

This chain connects TRBV7-9 to TRBJ2-5; 10 nucleotides agree with TRBD2. Germline-derived CDR1 and CDR2 are SEHNR and FQNEAQ (reference sequence). This CDR3 comprises 14 residues. Trimming cost V 3 bases and J 4 bases; bases outside gene matches: 2. The CDR3 sequence is CASSLSGRAETQYF. The CDR3 DNA reads as TGTGCCAGCAGCTTGAGCGGGAGGGCAGAGACCCAGTACTTC.

This clone came up a few times. The chain recombines TRBV29-1 with TRBJ1-2, with D tentatively TRBD1 (5 bases). With 4 bases removed from V and 4 bases from J, the gap between germline ends came to 10 bases. CDR1 is SQVTM and CDR2 is ANQGSEA in the germline V gene. The CDR3 spans 12 residues. CDR3 residues: CSVADNIYGYTF. In DNA, the CDR3 is TGCAGCGTTGCGGACAATATCTATGGCTACACCTTC.

The CDR3 nucleotides read TGTGCCAGCAGCTTAAACGGTTGGAATGAGCAGTTCTTC. This gives the protein CASSLNGWNEQFF. The V call is TRBV7-9, the J call TRBJ2-1; D remains unclear. Trimming shortened V by 2 bases and J by 7 bases, and 9 bases separated the two germline ends. Germline CDR1 is SEHNR and CDR2 is FQNEAQ (reference sequence). CDR3 length: 13 amino acids.

V gene TRBV5-4 combines with J gene TRBJ2-3, with 9 positions matching TRBD2. Germline-derived CDR1 and CDR2 are SGHNT and YYREEE (reference sequence). The CDR3 runs to 17 residues. V shed 0 bases and J 7 bases; nucleotides not matched to a gene: 12. CDR3 in amino acids: CASSLAKPAGGPNTQYF. In nucleotides, the CDR3 is TGTGCCAGCAGCTTGGCCAAACCGGCGGGAGGGCCCAATACGCAGTATTTT. The full variable domain, in which reference TRBV5-4 and TRBJ2-3 provide the parts outside the CDR3, is ETGVTQSPTHLIKTRGQQVTLRCSSQSGHNTVSWYQQALGQGPQFIFQYYREEENGRGNFPPRFSGLQFPNYSSELNVNALELDDSALYLCASSLAKPAGGPNTQYFGPGTRLTVL.

This clone was counted between two and nine times. V usage is TRBV30 and J usage is TRBJ2-5; TRBD2 agrees at 10 bases. V was pared by 7 bases and J by 5 bases, with 7 bases of the junction left unmatched. This CDR3 region has 13 residues. The germline V gene has CDR1 GTSNPN and CDR2 SVGIG (reference sequence). CDR3 in DNA: TGTGCCTTGGCTAGCGGGAGTTGGGAGACCCAGTACTTC. Its translation: CALASGSWETQYF.